This is a list of T cell receptor beta chains from one sample in a study of CD8 T cells in Susac syndrome. TCRdb reprocessed the immunoSEQ multiplex PCR reads with MiXCR, giving one entry per CDR3 protein. The table has 150,000 to 200,000 distinct CDR3 sequences, approximately 94% seen once. The sample was CD4+ T cells from PBMCs. Every receptor here comes from a human donor in good health. The CDR3 runs from the conserved cysteine through the conserved F or W. The order of the fields is J gene, D gene, V gene, clone size, CDR3 protein, CDR3 DNA. The D gene is left open where the match is weak. Some rows have no size entry. The others give once, few or many, or a class for an expanded clone.

TRBJ2-1 | TRBD2 | TRBV6-2/TRBV6-3 | - | CASSYGTWTSGRWISYNEQFF | TGTGCCAGCAGTTACGGGACTTGGACTAGCGGAAGGTGGATCTCCTACAATGAGCAGTTCTTC
TRBJ2-1 | - | TRBV7-2 | - | CASTFSTHNEQFF | TGTGCCAGCACCTTCTCCACCCACAATGAGCAGTTCTTC
TRBJ1-2 | TRBD1 | TRBV20-1 | - | CSARTPGQTNYGYTF | TGCAGTGCTAGAACCCCGGGACAGACAAACTATGGCTACACCTTC
TRBJ1-2 | - | TRBV3-1 | - | CASSLRGAQGYTF | TGTGCCAGCAGCCTACGGGGGGCGCAGGGCTACACCTTC
TRBJ2-1 | TRBD2 | TRBV9 | - | CASSVAGLAVPSYNEQFF | TGTGCCAGCAGCGTAGCTGGACTAGCGGTACCCTCCTACAATGAGCAGTTCTTC
TRBJ2-5 | TRBD1 | TRBV4-2 | - | CASSQEQDRGQETQYF | TGTGCCAGCAGCCAAGAACAGGACAGGGGGCAAGAGACCCAGTACTTC
TRBJ1-2 | TRBD1 | TRBV28 | - | CASSIRQGGYTF | TGTGCCAGCAGTATTCGACAGGGAGGCTACACCTTC
TRBJ2-7 | TRBD1 | TRBV29-1 | - | CSAGQGSHEQYF | TGCAGCGCGGGACAGGGGTCCCACGAGCAGTACTTC
TRBJ2-7 | - | TRBV30 | - | CAWRQLNYEQYF | TGTGCCTGGAGGCAGTTGAACTACGAGCAGTACTTC
TRBJ2-7 | TRBD1 | TRBV7-2 | - | CASSRDRGSYEQYF | TGTGCCAGCAGCAGGGACAGGGGTTCGTACGAGCAGTACTTC
TRBJ2-1 | - | TRBV20-1 | - | CSARDDGSYNEQFF | TGCAGTGCTAGAGATGATGGCTCCTACAATGAGCAGTTCTTC
TRBJ2-1 | - | TRBV15 | - | CATGRRDEQFF | TGTGCCACGGGTCGGAGGGATGAGCAGTTCTTC
TRBJ2-7 | TRBD2 | TRBV5-1 | - | CASSLDAGGPYEQYF | TGCGCCAGCAGCTTGGATGCGGGAGGGCCCTACGAGCAGTACTTC
TRBJ2-1 | TRBD1 | TRBV4-2 | - | CASSSHDREYNEQFF | TGTGCCAGCAGCTCTCACGACAGGGAGTACAATGAGCAGTTCTTC
TRBJ2-2 | - | TRBV20-1 | - | CSATGTPNTGELFF | TGCAGTGCAACCGGGACACCGAACACCGGGGAGCTGTTTTTT
TRBJ2-7 | TRBD2 | TRBV3-1 | - | CASSHPSGHTSYEQYF | TGTGCCAGCAGCCACCCTAGCGGACATACCTCCTACGAGCAGTACTTC
TRBJ1-5 | TRBD1 | TRBV2 | - | CASRLGQVSNQPQHF | TGTGCCAGCAGATTGGGACAGGTTAGCAATCAGCCCCAGCATTTT
TRBJ2-7 | - | TRBV9 | - | CASSVAGASYEQYF | TGTGCCAGCAGCGTCGCAGGGGCCTCCTACGAGCAGTACTTC
TRBJ2-1 | - | TRBV30 | - | CAWSFGTRSYNEQFF | TGTGCCTGGAGTTTCGGCACCCGCTCCTACAATGAGCAGTTCTTC
TRBJ2-3 | TRBD2 | TRBV4-3 | - | CASSQDSAGDDTQYF | TGCGCCAGCAGCCAAGATTCAGCGGGAGACGATACGCAGTATTTT
TRBJ2-1 | TRBD2 | TRBV20-1 | - | CSAERPGLAGYEQFF | TGCAGTGCAGAAAGACCGGGACTAGCGGGATATGAGCAGTTCTTC
TRBJ2-7 | - | TRBV27 | - | CASSLNSYPYEQYF | TGTGCCAGCAGTTTAAACTCCTACCCTTACGAGCAGTACTTC
TRBJ2-3 | - | TRBV20-1 | once | CSARGGQNTQYF | TGCAGTGCTAGAGGGGGGCAGAATACGCAGTATTTT
TRBJ2-2 | - | TRBV18 | - | CASSPPYGGGNTGELFF | TGTGCCAGCTCACCCCCCTACGGGGGAGGGAACACCGGGGAGCTGTTTTTT
TRBJ2-7 | - | TRBV27 | - | CASRTTRTDGQYF | TGTGCCAGCAGGACGACAAGGACAGACGGGCAGTACTTC
TRBJ1-5 | - | TRBV2 | - | CASRVTGNQPQHF | TGTGCCAGCAGAGTCACAGGCAATCAGCCCCAGCATTTT
TRBJ2-2 | - | TRBV7-2 | - | CASRSPGSQTGELFF | TGTGCCAGCAGATCTCCGGGAAGCCAAACCGGGGAGCTGTTTTTT
TRBJ2-7 | - | TRBV12-3/TRBV12-4 | - | CASSLTPGIPYEQYF | TGTGCCAGCAGTTTAACTCCAGGGATTCCCTACGAGCAGTACTTC
TRBJ2-1 | TRBD1 | TRBV20-1 | - | CSAIDRGSYNEQFF | TGCAGTGCTATTGACAGGGGTTCCTACAATGAGCAGTTCTTC
TRBJ2-3 | TRBD1 | TRBV30 | - | CAWSAGTGTTDTQYF | TGTGCCTGGAGTGCCGGGACAGGGACCACAGATACGCAGTATTTT
TRBJ1-2 | - | TRBV29-1 | - | CSVERAGDGYTF | TGCAGCGTTGAACGGGCTGGGGATGGCTACACCTTC
TRBJ1-1 | - | TRBV12-3/TRBV12-4 | - | CASSFGGRTNTEAFF | TGTGCCAGCAGTTTTGGTGGCAGGACGAACACTGAAGCTTTCTTT
TRBJ1-5 | TRBD1 | TRBV7-9 | - | CASSLGTVNQPQHF | TGTGCCAGCAGCCTCGGGACAGTCAATCAGCCCCAGCATTTT
TRBJ2-7 | - | TRBV28 | - | CASSPRDMAYEQYF | TGTGCCAGCAGCCCCCGGGACATGGCCTACGAGCAGTACTTC
TRBJ2-7 | - | TRBV28 | once | CASRRDPYEQYF | TGTGCCAGCAGGAGAGATCCCTACGAGCAGTACTTC
TRBJ1-2 | - | TRBV11-2 | - | CASSLDLTGPSGYTF | TGTGCCAGCAGCTTAGATCTTACGGGTCCCAGTGGCTACACCTTC
TRBJ2-1 | - | TRBV5-1 | - | CASSLATGYLSEQFF | TGCGCCAGCAGCTTGGCGACAGGATATTTAAGTGAGCAGTTCTTC
TRBJ2-1 | TRBD2 | TRBV5-1 | - | CASSARPSSGFYNEQFF | TGCGCCAGCAGCGCCCGACCCTCTAGCGGGTTTTACAATGAGCAGTTCTTC
TRBJ2-5 | TRBD2 | TRBV25-1 | - | CASSEYRGRVETQYF | TGTGCCAGCAGTGAATATCGCGGGAGGGTTGAGACCCAGTACTTC
TRBJ2-7 | - | TRBV27 | - | CASSLVSFGTPREQYF | TGTGCCAGCAGTTTAGTCTCGTTCGGGACCCCCCGGGAGCAGTACTTC
TRBJ2-3 | - | TRBV6-5 | - | CASSYDHTDTQYF | TGTGCCAGCAGTTACGACCACACAGATACGCAGTATTTT
TRBJ2-7 | - | TRBV30 | - | CAWKSPGTYEQYF | TGTGCCTGGAAATCCCCGGGGACCTACGAGCAGTACTTC
TRBJ1-5 | - | TRBV30 | once | CAWRGHLGHQPQHF | TGTGCCTGGAGGGGACACCTTGGCCATCAGCCCCAGCATTTT
TRBJ2-2 | - | TRBV28 | - | CASSLNLALSPGELFF | TGTGCCAGCAGTCTAAACCTAGCCCTTAGCCCCGGGGAGCTGTTTTTT
TRBJ2-3 | TRBD2 | TRBV20-1 | - | CSARSVAGSPDTQYF | TGCAGTGCTAGGTCCGTAGCGGGATCGCCAGATACGCAGTATTTT
TRBJ2-4 | - | TRBV29-1 | - | CSVSPSRGKNIQYF | TGCAGCGTGAGCCCGTCCAGGGGCAAAAACATTCAGTACTTC
TRBJ1-5 | - | TRBV20-1 | - | CSARRGGSNQPQHF | TGCAGTGCTAGACGAGGGGGTAGCAATCAGCCCCAGCATTTT
TRBJ1-2 | TRBD1 | TRBV27 | - | CASSLIGDRGDYGYTF | TGTGCCAGCAGTCTCATAGGGGACAGGGGGGACTATGGCTACACCTTC
TRBJ2-5 | - | TRBV7-2 | - | CASSRTLAIQETQYF | TGTGCCAGCAGCCGGACCCTAGCGATCCAAGAGACCCAGTACTTC
TRBJ2-5 | TRBD1 | TRBV7-9 | - | CASSLGGQRFSRPQETQYF | TGTGCCAGCAGCTTAGGGGGACAGCGCTTCTCCCGACCCCAAGAGACCCAGTACTTC
TRBJ2-3 | - | TRBV4-2 | once | CASSPTGTSTDTQYF | TGTGCCAGCAGCCCGACAGGGACTAGCACAGATACGCAGTATTTT
TRBJ1-2 | - | TRBV20-1 | - | CSASQGRAYGYTF | TGCAGTGCTAGTCAGGGGAGAGCCTATGGCTACACCTTC
TRBJ1-3 | - | TRBV24-1 | - | CATSDPGQGPSLYF | TGTGCCACCAGTGATCCGGGACAAGGCCCTTCCTTATATTTT